The following is a T cell receptor beta chain sequence with its context. Its antigen is still unknown. The data were taken from a study of graft-versus-host responses after intestinal transplantation. Turning to the study itself: Multivisceral, liver-intestinal, or isolated intestinal transplants were given to recipients. Tacrolimus and steroids were given for two to three years to all recipients after anti-thymocyte globulin induction. Study results and caveats: Recipient marrow held GvH clones, some first seen in ileum or blood.

The CDR3 consists of 15 residues. Looked up from germline, CDR1 is MDHEN and CDR2 is SYDVKM. The V and J ends lost 2 bases and 4 bases, in that order; junction bases with no gene match: 5. The repertoire was sequenced with immunoSEQ multiplex PCR; TCRdb's copy has only in-frame clones and lacks some. The sample records about 130,000 clones, around 90% being singletons. The material was unstimulated CD4+ T cells sorted from spleen or lymph node cells, obtained before intestinal transplant. The clonotype originates from a human donor who received an intestinal transplant. The chain uses TRBV28 and TRBJ1-5, with 7 bases aligning to TRBD1. The CDR3 here is CASSLPGTANQPQHF. As DNA, the CDR3 is TGTGCCAGCAGTTTACCCGGGACAGCTAATCAGCCCCAGCATTTT.